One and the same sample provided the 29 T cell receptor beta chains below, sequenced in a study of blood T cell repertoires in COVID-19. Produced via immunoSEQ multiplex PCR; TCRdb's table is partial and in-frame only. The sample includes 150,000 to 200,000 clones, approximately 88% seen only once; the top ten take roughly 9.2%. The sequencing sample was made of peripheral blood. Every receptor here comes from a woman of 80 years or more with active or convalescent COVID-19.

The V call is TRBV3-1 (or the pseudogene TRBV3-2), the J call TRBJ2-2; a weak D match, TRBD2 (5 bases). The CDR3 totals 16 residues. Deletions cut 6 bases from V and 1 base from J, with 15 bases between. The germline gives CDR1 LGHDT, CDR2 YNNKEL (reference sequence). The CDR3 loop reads CASRRGLAGNTGELFF. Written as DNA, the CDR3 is TGTGCCAGCAGACGAGGGCTAGCTGGGAACACCGGGGAGCTGTTTTTT.

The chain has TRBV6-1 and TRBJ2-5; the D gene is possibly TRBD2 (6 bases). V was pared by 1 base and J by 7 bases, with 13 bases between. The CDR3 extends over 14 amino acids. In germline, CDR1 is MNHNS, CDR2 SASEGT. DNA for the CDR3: TGTGCCAGCAGTGAAGGTTCGGGGGACGGGACCCAGTACTTC. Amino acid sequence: CASSEGSGDGTQYF.

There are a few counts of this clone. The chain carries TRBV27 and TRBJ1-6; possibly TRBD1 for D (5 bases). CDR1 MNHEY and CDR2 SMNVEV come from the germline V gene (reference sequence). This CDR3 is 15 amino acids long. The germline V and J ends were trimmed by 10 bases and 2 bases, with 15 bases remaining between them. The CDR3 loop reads CATALGGTYNSPLHF. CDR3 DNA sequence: TGTGCCACCGCCTTGGGGGGGACCTATAATTCACCCCTCCACTTT.

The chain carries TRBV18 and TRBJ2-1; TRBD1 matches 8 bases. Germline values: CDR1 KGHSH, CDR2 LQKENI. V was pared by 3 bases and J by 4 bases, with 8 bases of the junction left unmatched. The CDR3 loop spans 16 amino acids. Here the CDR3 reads CASSPASGGPYNEQFF. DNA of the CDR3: TGTGCCAGCTCACCCGCCTCAGGGGGCCCTTACAATGAGCAGTTCTTC.

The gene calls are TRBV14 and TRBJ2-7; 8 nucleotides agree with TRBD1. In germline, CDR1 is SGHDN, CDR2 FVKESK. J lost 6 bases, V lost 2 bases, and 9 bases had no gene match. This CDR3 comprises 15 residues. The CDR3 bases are TGTGCCAGCAGCCAATCGGGGACAGGACAAGTCGAGCAGTACTTC. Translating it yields CASSQSGTGQVEQYF.

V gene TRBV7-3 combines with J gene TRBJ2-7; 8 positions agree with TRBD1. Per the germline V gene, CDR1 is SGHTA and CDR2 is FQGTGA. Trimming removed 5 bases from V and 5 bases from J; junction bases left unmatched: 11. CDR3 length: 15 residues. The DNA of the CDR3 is TGTGCCAGCAGCCGCACTGGACAGGGCTCGGACGAGCAGTACTTC. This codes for CASSRTGQGSDEQYF.

As DNA, the CDR3 is TGTGCCAGCAGTGAATATAGGGAAACAGGACAGTACTTC. Its protein product is CASSEYRETGQYF. The chain links TRBV25-1 to TRBJ2-5; a possible D gene is TRBD1 (5 bases). With 0 bases removed from V and 11 bases from J, the gap between germline ends came to 13 bases. The CDR3 spans 13 residues. Germline V gene sequence: CDR1 MGHDK, CDR2 SYGVNS. Supplemented by reference TRBV25-1 and TRBJ2-5, the full variable domain reads EADIYQTPRYLVIGTGKKITLECSQTMGHDKMYWYQQDPGMELHLIHYSYGVNSTEKGDLSSESTVSRIRTEHFPLTLESARPSHTSQYLCASSEYRETGQYFGPGTRLLVL.

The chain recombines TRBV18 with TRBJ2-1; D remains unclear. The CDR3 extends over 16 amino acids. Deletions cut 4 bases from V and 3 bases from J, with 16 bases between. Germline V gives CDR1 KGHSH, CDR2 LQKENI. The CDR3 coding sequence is TGTGCCAGCTCACGCGTTCCAGAGTCAGGCTACAATGAGCAGTTCTTC. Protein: CASSRVPESGYNEQFF. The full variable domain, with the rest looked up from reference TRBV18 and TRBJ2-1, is NAGVMQNPRHLVRRRGQEARLRCSPMKGHSHVYWYRQLPEEGLKFMVYLQKENIIDESGMPKERFSAEFPKEGPSILRIQQVVRGDSAAYFCASSRVPESGYNEQFFGPGTRLTVL.

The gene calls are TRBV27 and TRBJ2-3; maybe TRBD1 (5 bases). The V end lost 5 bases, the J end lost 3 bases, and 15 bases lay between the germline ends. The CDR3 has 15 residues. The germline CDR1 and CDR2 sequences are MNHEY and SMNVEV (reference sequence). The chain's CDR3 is CASSPTRTITDTQYF. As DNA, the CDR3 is TGTGCCAGCAGTCCGACTCGGACAATTACAGATACGCAGTATTTT.

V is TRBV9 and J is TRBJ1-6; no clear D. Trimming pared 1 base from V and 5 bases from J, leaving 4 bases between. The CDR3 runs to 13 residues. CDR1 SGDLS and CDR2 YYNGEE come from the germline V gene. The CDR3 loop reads CASSVYDNSPLHF. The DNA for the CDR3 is TGTGCCAGCAGCGTATATGATAATTCACCCCTCCACTTT.

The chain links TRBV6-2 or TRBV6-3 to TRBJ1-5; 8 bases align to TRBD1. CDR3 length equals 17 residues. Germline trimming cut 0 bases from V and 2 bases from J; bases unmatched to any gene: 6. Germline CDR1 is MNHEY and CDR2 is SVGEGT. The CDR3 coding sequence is TGTGCCAGCAGTTACTCGTCAGGGGGCTACGGCAATCAGCCCCAGCATTTT. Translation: CASSYSSGGYGNQPQHF.

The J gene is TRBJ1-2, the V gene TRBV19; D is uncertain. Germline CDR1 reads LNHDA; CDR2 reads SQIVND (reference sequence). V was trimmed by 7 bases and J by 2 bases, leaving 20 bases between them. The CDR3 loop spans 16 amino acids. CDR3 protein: CASTYLTGSRNYGYTF. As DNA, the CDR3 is TGTGCCAGTACCTATCTAACCGGTTCTCGGAACTATGGCTACACCTTC.

Here the CDR3 DNA reads TGCGCCAGCAGCCAAGGAATTTTCGGGGAAAAACTGTTTTTT. Amino acid sequence: CASSQGIFGEKLFF. The gene calls are TRBV4-3 and TRBJ1-4; D remains unclear. Trimming cost V 1 base and J 8 bases, with 11 bases left between them. The CDR3 loop spans 14 amino acids. The germline gives CDR1 LGHNA, CDR2 YSLEER.

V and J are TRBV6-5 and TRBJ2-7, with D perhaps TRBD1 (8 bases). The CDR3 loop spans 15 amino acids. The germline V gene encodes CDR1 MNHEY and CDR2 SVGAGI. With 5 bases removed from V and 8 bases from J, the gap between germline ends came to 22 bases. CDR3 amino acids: CASSTQTGEGTKQYF. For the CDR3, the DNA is TGTGCCAGCAGTACCCAGACAGGGGAGGGGACCAAGCAGTACTTC.

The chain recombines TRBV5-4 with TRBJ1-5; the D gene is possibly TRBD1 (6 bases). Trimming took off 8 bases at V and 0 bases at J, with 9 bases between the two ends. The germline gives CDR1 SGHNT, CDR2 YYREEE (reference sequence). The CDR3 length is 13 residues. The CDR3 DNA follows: TGTGCCAGTTGGACAGTTAGCAATCAGCCCCAGCATTTT. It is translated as CASWTVSNQPQHF. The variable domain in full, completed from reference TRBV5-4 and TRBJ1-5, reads ETGVTQSPTHLIKTRGQQVTLRCSSQSGHNTVSWYQQALGQGPQFIFQYYREEENGRGNFPPRFSGLQFPNYSSELNVNALELDDSALYLCASWTVSNQPQHFGDGTRLSIL.

CDR3 protein: CASSSLDRFYGYTF. The CDR3 DNA reads as TGTGCCAGCAGCTCCTTAGACAGGTTCTATGGCTACACCTTC. The chain carries TRBV7-2 and TRBJ1-2; D may be TRBD1 (6 bases). Trimming removed 4 bases from V and 4 bases from J, with 13 bases in between. This CDR3 contains 14 residues. Germline lookup yields CDR1 SGHTA and CDR2 FQGNSA.

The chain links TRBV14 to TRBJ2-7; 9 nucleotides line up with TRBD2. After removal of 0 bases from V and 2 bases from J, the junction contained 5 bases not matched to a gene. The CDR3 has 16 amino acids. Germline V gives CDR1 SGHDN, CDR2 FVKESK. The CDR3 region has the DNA TGTGCCAGCAGCCAAGATTGGGCTAGCGGGGCCTACGAGCAGTACTTC. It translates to CASSQDWASGAYEQYF.

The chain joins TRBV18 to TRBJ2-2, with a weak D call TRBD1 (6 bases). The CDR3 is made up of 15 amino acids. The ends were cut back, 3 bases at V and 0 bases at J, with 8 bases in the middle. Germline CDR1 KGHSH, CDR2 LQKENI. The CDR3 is CASSPRGTNTGELFF. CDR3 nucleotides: TGTGCCAGCTCACCTAGGGGGACGAACACCGGGGAGCTGTTTTTT.

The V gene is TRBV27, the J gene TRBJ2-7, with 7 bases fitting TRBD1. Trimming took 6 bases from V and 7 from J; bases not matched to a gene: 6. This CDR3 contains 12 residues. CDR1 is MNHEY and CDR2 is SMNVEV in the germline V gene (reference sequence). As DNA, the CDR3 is TGTGCCAGCAGGACAGGGAACGGGGAGCAGTACTTC. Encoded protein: CASRTGNGEQYF.

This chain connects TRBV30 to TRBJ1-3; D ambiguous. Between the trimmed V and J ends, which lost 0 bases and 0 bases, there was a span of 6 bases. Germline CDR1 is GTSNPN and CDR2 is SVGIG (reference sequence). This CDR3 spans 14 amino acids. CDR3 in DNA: TGTGCCTGGAGTGTGGCTTACTCTGGAAACACCATATATTTT. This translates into CAWSVAYSGNTIYF.

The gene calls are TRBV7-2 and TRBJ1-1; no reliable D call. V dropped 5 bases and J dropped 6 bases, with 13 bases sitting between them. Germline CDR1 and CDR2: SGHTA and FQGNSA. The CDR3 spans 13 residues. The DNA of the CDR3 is TGTGCCAGCAGCCCAAACATCCAGGCTGAAGCTTTCTTT. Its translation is CASSPNIQAEAFF.

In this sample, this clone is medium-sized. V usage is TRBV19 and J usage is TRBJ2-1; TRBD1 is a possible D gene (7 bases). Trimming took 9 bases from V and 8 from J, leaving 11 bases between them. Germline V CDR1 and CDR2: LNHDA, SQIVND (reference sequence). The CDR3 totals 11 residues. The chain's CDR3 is CASSGGYEQFF. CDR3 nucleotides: TGTGCCAGCTCAGGGGGGTATGAGCAGTTCTTC.

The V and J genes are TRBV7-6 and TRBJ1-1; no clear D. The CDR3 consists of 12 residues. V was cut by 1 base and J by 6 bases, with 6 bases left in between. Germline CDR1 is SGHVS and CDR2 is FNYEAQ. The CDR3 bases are TGTGCCAGCAGCTTAGAGGGAGCTGAAGCTTTCTTT. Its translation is CASSLEGAEAFF.

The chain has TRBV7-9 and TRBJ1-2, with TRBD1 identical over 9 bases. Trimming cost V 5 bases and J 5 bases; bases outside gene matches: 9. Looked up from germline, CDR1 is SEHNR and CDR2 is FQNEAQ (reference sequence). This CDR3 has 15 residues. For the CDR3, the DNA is TGTGCCAGCAGCCTGGGGGGACAGGGATGGTATGGCTACACCTTC. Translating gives CASSLGGQGWYGYTF.

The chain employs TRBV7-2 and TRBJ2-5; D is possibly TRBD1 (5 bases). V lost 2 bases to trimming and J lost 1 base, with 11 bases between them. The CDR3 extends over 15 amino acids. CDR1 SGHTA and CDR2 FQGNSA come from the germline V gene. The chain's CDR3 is CASSLQRTSQETQYF. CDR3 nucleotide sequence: TGTGCCAGCAGCTTACAACGGACAAGCCAAGAGACCCAGTACTTC.

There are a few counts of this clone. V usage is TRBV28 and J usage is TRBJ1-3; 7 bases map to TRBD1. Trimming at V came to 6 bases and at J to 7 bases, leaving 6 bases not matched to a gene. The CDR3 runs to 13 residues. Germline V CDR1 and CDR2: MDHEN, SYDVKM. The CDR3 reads CASRDRAGNTIYF. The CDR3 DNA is TGTGCCAGCAGAGACAGGGCGGGGAACACCATATATTTT.

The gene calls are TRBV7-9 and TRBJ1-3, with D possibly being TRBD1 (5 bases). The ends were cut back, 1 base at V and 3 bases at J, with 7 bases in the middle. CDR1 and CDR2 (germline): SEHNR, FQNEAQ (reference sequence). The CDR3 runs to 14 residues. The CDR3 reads CASSLVQGGNTIYF. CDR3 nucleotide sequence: TGTGCCAGCAGCTTAGTTCAGGGTGGAAACACCATATATTTT.

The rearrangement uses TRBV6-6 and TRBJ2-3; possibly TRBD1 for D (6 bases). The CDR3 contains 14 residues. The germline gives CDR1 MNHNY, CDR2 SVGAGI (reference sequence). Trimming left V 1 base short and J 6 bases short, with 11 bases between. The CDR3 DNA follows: TGTGCCAGCAGTTACTACAGGGAAAAGGATACGCAGTATTTT. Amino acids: CASSYYREKDTQYF.

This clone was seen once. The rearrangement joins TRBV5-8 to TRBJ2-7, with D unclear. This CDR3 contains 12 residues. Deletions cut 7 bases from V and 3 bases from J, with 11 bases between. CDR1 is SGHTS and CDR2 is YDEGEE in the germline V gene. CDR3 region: CASSPGGYEQYF. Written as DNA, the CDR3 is TGTGCCAGCTCCCCGGGTGGCTACGAGCAGTACTTC.